Sequencing of this T cell receptor (beta chain) was carried out in a study of control samples from healthy donors and cancer patients. V shed 3 bases and J 4 bases; nucleotides not matched to a gene: 6. Germline assignment: CDR1 SGDLS and CDR2 YYNGEE. The CDR3 extends over 15 amino acids. Sequencing used immunoSEQ multiplex PCR; TCRdb keeps in-frame clones, though not all of them. The sample carries about 71,000 clones, roughly nine tenths recorded once. Sequencing was carried out using PBMCs. The chain recombines TRBV9 with TRBJ1-3, with 8 bases lining up with TRBD1. The TCR sequence derives from a man in his 60s with lung cancer. The CDR3 sequence: CASSGNTGGGNTIYF. The CDR3 coding sequence is TGTGCCAGCAGCGGTAATACAGGGGGGGGAAACACCATATATTTT.